Shown below are 29 T cell receptor beta chains from a single sample sequenced in a study of T cell repertoires in cytomegalovirus infection (dated by TCRdb to between 2018 and 2021). Per the publication, the treatment or condition label means: in vitro stimulation with specific CMV peptide epitopes to enrich CMV-specific T cells. Antigen specificity for these receptors is unknown. The run used an Illumina HiSeq 1500. TCRdb reworked the public reads: Q25 trimming with fastp, MiXCR clone assembly, productive beta chains retained. Identical CDR3 protein sequences are pooled into one entry, listed with their most common genes and DNA. For this sample the table gives a few hundred thousand distinct CDR3 sequences, of which just under 40% were detected only once. Around 50% of the sample comes from the top ten. The sequencing here drew on cultured PBMCs, taken from culture after CMV antigen stimulation. Receptors were obtained from a human donor in good health (CMV status not recorded). Some clones in this sample may be carry-over from other donors' samples.

This clonotype appeared a few times. The V call is TRBV11-2, the J call TRBJ1-1; unclear D gene. The V gene's germline CDR1 is SGHAT and CDR2 FQNNGV. CDR3 size: 13 residues. Trimming stripped 1 base from V and 11 bases from J, with 14 bases between. The CDR3 sequence: CASSLVSGRGAFF. The CDR3 DNA sequence: TGTGCCAGCAGCTTAGTTTCGGGCCGAGGGGCTTTCTTT.

This chain links TRBV6-6 with TRBJ2-5, with D unresolved. V dropped 8 bases and J dropped 3 bases, with 10 bases sitting between them. The CDR3 loop spans 12 amino acids. Germline values: CDR1 MNHNY, CDR2 SVGAGI (reference sequence). The CDR3 protein is CASGVAEETQYF. The DNA of the CDR3 is TGTGCCAGCGGTGTGGCAGAAGAGACCCAGTACTTC.

The chain combines TRBV6-5 with TRBJ2-7; maybe TRBD2 (5 bases). Trimming removed 5 bases from V and 2 bases from J, with 16 bases in between. The germline CDR1 and CDR2 sequences are MNHEY and SVGAGI. The CDR3 extends over 15 amino acids. DNA of the CDR3: TGTGCCAGCAGTACTACTGGGAGTCTGACCTACGAGCAGTACTTC. Its translation: CASSTTGSLTYEQYF.

This clonotype was observed a few times. V gene TRBV6-6 combines with J gene TRBJ1-4; 10 positions match TRBD1. The CDR3 runs to 14 residues. Germline values: CDR1 MNHNY, CDR2 SVGAGI (reference sequence). V gave up 5 bases and J gave up 7 bases; unmatched junction bases: 4. The CDR3 coding sequence is TGTGCCAGCAGTCAAGGGACAGGGGTTGAAAAACTGTTTTTT. Its protein product is CASSQGTGVEKLFF.

This chain uses TRBV28 with TRBJ2-3; 7 bases line up with TRBD1. Germline V gene lookup returns CDR1 MDHEN and CDR2 SYDVKM. Trimming cost V 5 bases and J 6 bases; bases outside gene matches: 17. The CDR3 runs 17 residues. CDR3 residues: CASSVGLGTARGDTQYF. CDR3 nucleotides: TGTGCCAGCAGTGTTGGACTGGGGACAGCCAGGGGGGATACGCAGTATTTT. Full variable domain (missing parts from reference TRBV28 and TRBJ2-3): DVKVTQSSRYLVKRTGEKVFLECVQDMDHENMFWYRQDPGLGLRLIYFSYDVKMKEKGDIPEGYSVSREKKERFSLILESASTNQTSMYLCASSVGLGTARGDTQYFGPGTRLTVL.

This chain connects TRBV29-1 to TRBJ2-1; the D is unclear. Trimming took 1 base from V and 4 from J, leaving 11 bases between them. Germline V lookup: CDR1 SQVTM, CDR2 ANQGSEA. The CDR3 runs to 14 residues. In nucleotides, the CDR3 is TGCAGCGTTGAAGCTCCGGGCTCATACAATGAGCAGTTCTTC. The encoded protein is CSVEAPGSYNEQFF.

This clonotype was seen only a few times. The chain employs TRBV7-2 and TRBJ2-7; 13 nucleotides align to TRBD2. This CDR3 has 16 residues. Losses at the gene ends were 5 bases for V and 5 bases for J; bases not matched to a gene: 9. Per the germline V gene, CDR1 is SGHTA and CDR2 is FQGNSA. The CDR3 DNA sequence: TGTGCCAGCAGCCCACTCGGGACTAGCGGGGAGAACGAGCAGTACTTC. It yields the protein CASSPLGTSGENEQYF.

This clonotype has just a few counts. This CDR3 reads CASSRRPDQNEKLFF. As DNA, the CDR3 is TGTGCCAGCAGTCGCCGCCCGGACCAGAATGAAAAACTGTTTTTT. The chain has TRBV27 and TRBJ1-4; D remains unclear. The CDR3 totals 15 residues. Germline CDR1 MNHEY, CDR2 SMNVEV (reference sequence). V was cut by 5 bases and J by 5 bases, with 15 bases left in between.

Only one count was recorded for this clonotype. V is TRBV27 and J is TRBJ2-1; no definite D call. This CDR3 spans 14 amino acids. With 4 bases removed from V and 6 bases from J, the gap between germline ends came to 13 bases. Per the germline V gene, CDR1 is MNHEY and CDR2 is SMNVEV (reference sequence). CDR3 loop: CASSSVPYSNEQFF. CDR3 DNA sequence: TGTGCCAGCAGTTCTGTCCCCTACTCCAATGAGCAGTTCTTC.

The V gene is TRBV12-5, the J gene TRBJ2-5; 13 nucleotides line up with TRBD2. The germline CDR1 and CDR2 sequences are LGHNT and FRNRAP. V was clipped by 6 bases and J by 2 bases; unmatched bases: 9. The CDR3 is made up of 17 amino acids. This chain's CDR3 is CASGPGLAGPEQETQYF. The CDR3 DNA is TGTGCTAGTGGCCCGGGACTAGCGGGGCCAGAGCAAGAGACCCAGTACTTC.

The J gene is TRBJ2-3, the V gene TRBV29-1; no clear D. The CDR3 consists of 10 residues. Trimming took off 6 bases at V and 2 bases at J, with 3 bases between the two ends. Germline lookup yields CDR1 SQVTM and CDR2 ANQGSEA. The CDR3 loop reads CSVATDTQYF. In nucleotides, the CDR3 is TGCAGCGTCGCCACAGATACGCAGTATTTT.

V and J are TRBV7-8 and TRBJ2-3, with D possibly being TRBD2 (6 bases). Germline CDR1 SGHVS, CDR2 FQNEAQ. The CDR3 runs 18 residues. Trimming stripped 6 bases from V and 4 bases from J, with 26 bases between. CDR3 protein: CASSARWGDSGVPDTQYF. The CDR3 DNA follows: TGTGCCAGCAGTGCCCGATGGGGAGATAGCGGAGTCCCAGATACGCAGTATTTT.

V and J are TRBV7-2 and TRBJ2-3; 11 nucleotides line up with TRBD2. The CDR3 has 16 residues. Germline CDR1 is SGHTA and CDR2 is FQGNSA. V shed 7 bases and J 5 bases; nucleotides not matched to a gene: 11. CDR3 sequence reads: CASNPRLAGGIDTQYF. The CDR3 DNA sequence: TGTGCCAGCAACCCTCGGCTAGCGGGAGGTATAGATACGCAGTATTTT.

The V call is TRBV12-3 or TRBV12-4, the J call TRBJ2-3, with D possibly TRBD2 on 6 matching bases. V lost 5 bases and J lost 0, with 15 bases in between. This CDR3 spans 16 amino acids. CDR3 in DNA: TGTGCCAGCAGTAGACGAGCGGGTACTAGCACAGATACGCAGTATTTT. This translates into CASSRRAGTSTDTQYF.

The sample holds one count of this clonotype. The chain joins TRBV15 to TRBJ2-4, with 10 positions matching TRBD2. The CDR3 length is 19 residues. V was pared by 0 bases and J by 8 bases, with 16 bases of the junction left unmatched. The germline V gene encodes CDR1 LNHNV and CDR2 YYDKDF (reference sequence). CDR3 sequence: CATSRDTILAGDTLDIQYF. The CDR3 DNA follows: TGTGCCACCAGCAGAGATACCATCCTAGCGGGGGACACCTTGGACATTCAGTACTTC.

This chain joins TRBV9 and TRBJ2-3; no clear D. The ends were cut back, 0 bases at V and 3 bases at J, with 11 bases in the middle. Germline-derived CDR1 and CDR2 are SGDLS and YYNGEE. The CDR3 extends over 15 amino acids. DNA for the CDR3: TGTGCCAGCAGCGTAGATCCGCGGAAAACAGATACGCAGTATTTT. This codes for CASSVDPRKTDTQYF.

The chain uses TRBV6-1 and TRBJ2-3; 7 bases align to TRBD2. V shed 5 bases and J 5 bases; nucleotides not matched to a gene: 19. The CDR3 sequence is 18 residues long. Germline CDR1 is MNHNS and CDR2 is SASEGT. The CDR3 bases are TGTGCCAGCAGTTATTACGCCCCAATTGGGAGGGCCCAAGATACGCAGTATTTT. It specifies CASSYYAPIGRAQDTQYF.

The chain uses TRBV4-2 and TRBJ2-5, with D possibly called TRBD1 or TRBD2 (5 bases each). The CDR3 is 16 residues long. The germline V gene has CDR1 LGHNA and CDR2 YNFKEQ. The germline V and J ends were trimmed by 4 bases and 3 bases, with 18 bases remaining between them. CDR3 bases: TGTGCCAGCAGCCCTTTACCGGGACCACTGGAAGAGACCCAGTACTTC. This translates into CASSPLPGPLEETQYF.

The gene calls are TRBV12-3 or TRBV12-4 and TRBJ1-4; perhaps TRBD1 as D (6 bases). The CDR3 runs 15 residues. V was trimmed by 6 bases and J by 9 bases, leaving 20 bases between them. The CDR3 nucleotides read TGTGCCAGCAGCCAGGGGACCGGTCTAATCCAAAAACTGTTTTTT. Encoded protein: CASSQGTGLIQKLFF.

This chain links TRBV4-1 with TRBJ2-1; 7 bases fit TRBD1. Germline V gene data show CDR1 as MGHRA and CDR2 as YSYEKL. The CDR3 totals 18 residues. After removal of 1 base from V and 5 bases from J, the junction contained 14 bases not matched to a gene. The CDR3 reads CASSQVISLDRWDNEQFF. CDR3 bases: TGCGCCAGCAGCCAAGTTATTTCTCTGGACAGGTGGGACAATGAGCAGTTCTTC.

The chain joins TRBV5-1 to TRBJ2-7; a weak D match, TRBD1 (5 bases). In germline, CDR1 is SGHRS, CDR2 YFSETQ. V lost 1 base to trimming and J lost 2 bases, with 13 bases between them. CDR3 length: 15 amino acids. The CDR3 coding sequence is TGCGCCAGCAGCTTGAGCGTTGGACACGCCTACGAGCAGTACTTC. It codes for CASSLSVGHAYEQYF.

V gene TRBV7-2 combines with J gene TRBJ2-2; possibly TRBD2 for D (5 bases). The CDR3 contains 14 residues. Trimming took off 5 bases at V and 1 base at J, with 8 bases between the two ends. Germline V gene lookup returns CDR1 SGHTA and CDR2 FQGNSA. The CDR3 sequence: CASSGLRNTGELFF. In DNA form, the CDR3 reads TGTGCCAGCAGCGGACTCAGGAACACCGGGGAGCTGTTTTTT.

The gene calls are TRBV6-8 and TRBJ1-1, with D unclear. CDR1 and CDR2 from the germline V gene are MNHGY and SAAAGT. The CDR3 loop spans 9 amino acids. V was pared by 7 bases and J by 11 bases, with 8 bases between. The CDR3 coding sequence is TGTGCCAGCACCTCACTGGCTTTCTTT. Protein product: CASTSLAFF.

The chain uses TRBV15 and TRBJ2-7; 9 bases are a match to TRBD1. Germline V lookup: CDR1 LNHNV, CDR2 YYDKDF (reference sequence). V lost 0 bases to trimming and J lost 1 base; unmatched junction nucleotides: 4. The CDR3 is 16 amino acids. CDR3 sequence reads: CATSRDGGTGSYEQYF. The CDR3, as DNA: TGTGCCACCAGCAGAGATGGCGGGACAGGGTCCTACGAGCAGTACTTC.

J is TRBJ2-1 and V is TRBV6-5; tentatively, D is TRBD2 (6 bases). The CDR3 covers 17 residues. Germline V lookup: CDR1 MNHEY, CDR2 SVGAGI. V gave up 5 bases and J gave up 5 bases, with 22 bases separating them. The CDR3 sequence: CASSRRGSGGLNNEQFF. CDR3 nucleotides: TGTGCCAGCAGTCGTAGGGGCTCTGGTGGACTAAACAATGAGCAGTTCTTC.

The chain has TRBV11-3 and TRBJ2-3; D not resolved. Germline V gives CDR1 SGHNT, CDR2 YENEEA. V lost 1 base and J 4 bases, leaving 9 bases between the germline ends. The CDR3 is 14 residues long. The CDR3 nucleotides read TGTGCCAGCAGCTTAGGACATGCCGCAGATACGCAGTATTTT. Encoded protein: CASSLGHAADTQYF.

The rearrangement joins TRBV2 to TRBJ2-2, with a weak D call TRBD2 (5 bases). In germline, CDR1 is SNHLY, CDR2 FYNNEI. The CDR3 covers 13 residues. V was clipped by 6 bases and J by 7 bases, with 12 bases between them. The CDR3 loop is CASRNTRGGELFF. As DNA, the CDR3 is TGTGCCAGCAGGAACACACGGGGCGGGGAGCTGTTTTTT.

This clonotype has more than one count but fewer than ten. V and J are TRBV30 and TRBJ2-4, with D uncertain. The CDR3 is 15 residues long. The ends were cut back, 1 base at V and 0 bases at J, with 10 bases in the middle. Germline CDR1 and CDR2: GTSNPN and SVGIG (reference sequence). CDR3 in amino acids: CAWSEGSLAKNIQYF. The CDR3 coding sequence is TGTGCCTGGAGTGAAGGAAGCCTAGCCAAAAACATTCAGTACTTC.

This clonotype has a count of ten or more. The chain employs TRBV7-2 and TRBJ2-7; TRBD2 matches 15 bases. The V segment lost 5 bases and the J segment 4 bases; nucleotides outside the gene matches: 6. Germline V lookup: CDR1 SGHTA, CDR2 FQGNSA. This CDR3 spans 16 amino acids. The CDR3 DNA sequence: TGTGCCAGCAGCCGGACCGGACTAGCGGGAGGGTACGAGCAGTACTTC. Protein: CASSRTGLAGGYEQYF.